Presented here are 20 T cell receptor beta chains from one specimen sequenced in a study of brain T cells in children with intractable seizures. Data came from immunoSEQ multiplex PCR; TCRdb stores just in-frame clones and leaves some out. The table lists a few hundred thousand clones, over 90% of them singletons, with roughly 5.8% in the top ten. As to time point: blood from clinic visit 5 months post-surgery; TSC patient then seizure free. This specimen was peripheral blood, taken approximately 5 months after surgery. These receptors all stem from a boy under three years old with tuberous sclerosis and intractable seizures.

V gene TRBV7-2 combines with J gene TRBJ2-7, with D unclear. Trimming removed 1 base at V and 2 bases at J, with 9 bases between. Per the germline V gene, CDR1 is SGHTA and CDR2 is FQGNSA. The CDR3 sequence is 14 residues long. CDR3 nucleotides: TGTGCCAGCAGCTTAGTAGCTATCCCCTACGAGCAGTACTTC. It translates to CASSLVAIPYEQYF.

The gene calls are TRBV5-1 and TRBJ2-7; a weak D match, TRBD2 (6 bases). Germline V CDR1 and CDR2: SGHRS, YFSETQ. The CDR3 is made up of 15 amino acids. Trimming cost V 4 bases and J 6 bases, with 20 bases left between them. The DNA for the CDR3 is TGCGCCAGCAGCCTTACTTACACGGGAGTCGCCGAGCAGTACTTC. Translation: CASSLTYTGVAEQYF.

The chain combines TRBV30 with TRBJ1-2; the match to TRBD1 covers 7 bases. Germline lookup yields CDR1 GTSNPN and CDR2 SVGIG (reference sequence). This CDR3 has 13 amino acids. Trimming at V came to 1 base and at J to 7 bases, leaving 6 bases not matched to a gene. The CDR3 DNA is TGTGCCTGGAGTGGCAGGGGGATGCTTGGCTACACCTTC. It encodes CAWSGRGMLGYTF.

This rearrangement joins TRBV7-3 to TRBJ1-1; D not resolved. Trimming removed 5 bases at V and 3 bases at J, with 10 bases between. The CDR3 runs 13 residues. Looked up from germline, CDR1 is SGHTA and CDR2 is FQGTGA. Written as DNA, the CDR3 is TGTGCCAGCAGCCCGACTCGGGACACTGAAGCTTTCTTT. Translation gives CASSPTRDTEAFF.

This clone has just one count. V gene TRBV7-8 combines with J gene TRBJ2-7; 8 nucleotides line up with TRBD1. CDR1 and CDR2 (germline): SGHVS, FQNEAQ. J was trimmed by 12 bases and V by 4 bases; bases with no gene match: 20. CDR3 size: 16 residues. The chain's CDR3 is CASSSRRRGLSSVRYF. The CDR3 DNA reads TGTGCCAGCAGCTCAAGGCGCAGGGGGCTCTCATCTGTGCGGTACTTC.

As DNA, the CDR3 is TGTGCCAGCAGCTCGGGACAGGGGGGCGAGCAGTACTTC. It is translated as CASSSGQGGEQYF. The J gene is TRBJ2-7, the V gene TRBV7-3; TRBD1 aligns across 11 bases. CDR1 and CDR2 (germline): SGHTA, FQGTGA. This CDR3 contains 13 residues. The junction had 2 bases not matched to a gene; V was cut back by 4 bases and J by 6 bases.

This clone was detected only once. V gene TRBV2 combines with J gene TRBJ1-3; TRBD1 agrees at 7 bases. V gave up 4 bases and J gave up 7 bases; unmatched junction bases: 1. The V gene's germline CDR1 is SNHLY and CDR2 FYNNEI. The CDR3 loop spans 12 amino acids. CDR3 loop: CASSGQGNTIYF. The CDR3 DNA sequence: TGTGCCAGCAGTGGACAGGGTAACACCATATATTTT.

The rearrangement links TRBV19 to TRBJ2-1; 10 bases agree with TRBD2. The V and J ends lost 5 bases and 7 bases, in that order; junction bases with no gene match: 8. Germline assignment: CDR1 LNHDA and CDR2 SQIVND (reference sequence). This CDR3 spans 15 amino acids. The CDR3 DNA follows: TGTGCCAGTAGTGTAAGCGGGGGGGCCGGAAATGAGCAGTTCTTC. This sequence encodes CASSVSGGAGNEQFF. The variable domain in full, completed from reference TRBV19 and TRBJ2-1, reads DGGITQSPKYLFRKEGQNVTLSCEQNLNHDAMYWYRQDPGQGLRLIYYSQIVNDFQKGDIAEGYSVSREKKESFPLTVTSAQKNPTAFYLCASSVSGGAGNEQFFGPGTRLTVL.

This sequence joins TRBV15 and TRBJ2-1, with no clear D. The CDR3 sequence is 12 residues long. CDR1 and CDR2 (germline): LNHNV, YYDKDF (reference sequence). V was cut by 0 bases and J by 13 bases, with 10 bases left in between. CDR3 in amino acids: CATSRDGFEQFF. CDR3 nucleotide sequence: TGTGCCACCAGCAGAGATGGGTTTGAACAGTTCTTC.

The chain uses TRBV27 and TRBJ2-2, with D uncertain. This CDR3 is built from 14 residues. Trimming left V 5 bases short and J 6 bases short, with 13 bases between. The germline gives CDR1 MNHEY, CDR2 SMNVEV (reference sequence). The chain's CDR3 is CASSPGRAAGELFF. The CDR3 coding sequence is TGTGCCAGCAGTCCCGGCAGAGCCGCCGGGGAGCTGTTTTTT.

This chain joins TRBV7-2 and TRBJ2-3; D may be TRBD1 (6 bases). The CDR3 has 13 amino acids. V lost 6 bases and J lost 1, with 8 bases in between. Germline values: CDR1 SGHTA, CDR2 FQGNSA. CDR3 bases: TGTGCCAGCAGGGCAGGGGGCACAGATACGCAGTATTTT. Its protein product is CASRAGGTDTQYF.

V is TRBV29-1 and J is TRBJ1-1, with TRBD1 matching 9 bases. Germline CDR1 reads SQVTM; CDR2 reads ANQGSEA. Unmatched junction bases numbered 6, after V lost 6 bases and J lost 4 bases. CDR3 size: 13 residues. CDR3 DNA sequence: TGCAGCGTGGGGACAGGGTTGGCCACTGAAGCTTTCTTT. It translates to CSVGTGLATEAFF. Complete variable domain (other parts from reference TRBV29-1 and TRBJ1-1): SAVISQKPSRDICQRGTSLTIQCQVDSQVTMMFWYRQQPGQSLTLIATANQGSEATYESGFVIDKFPISRPNLTFSTLTVSNMSPEDSSIYLCSVGTGLATEAFFGQGTRLTVV.

J is TRBJ2-1 and V is TRBV28; 7 bases map to TRBD2. Germline CDR1 and CDR2: MDHEN and SYDVKM. The V gene end was trimmed by 6 bases and the J gene end by 14 bases; junction bases not matched to a gene: 19. The CDR3 consists of 15 residues. CDR3 DNA sequence: TGTGCCAGCAGGCCATCGAGACTAGCAAGGGGTATGAAGTTCTTC. Protein: CASRPSRLARGMKFF.

The chain is built from TRBV12-5 and TRBJ2-1; D might be TRBD2 (5 bases). The V gene lost 0 bases and the J gene lost 3 bases, with 21 bases spanning the gap. The CDR3 spans 19 residues. Germline V gives CDR1 LGHNT, CDR2 FRNRAP. The CDR3 loop reads CASGLVLDEGSTFYNEQFF. CDR3 nucleotides: TGTGCTAGTGGTTTGGTATTAGACGAGGGCTCGACCTTCTACAATGAGCAGTTCTTC.

This clone came up once. The gene calls are TRBV15 and TRBJ2-7; no clear D. The CDR3 loop spans 12 amino acids. The germline V gene has CDR1 LNHNV and CDR2 YYDKDF (reference sequence). The ends were cut back, 1 base at V and 7 bases at J, with 8 bases in the middle. CDR3 protein: CATSRAPQEQYF. Here the CDR3 DNA reads TGTGCCACCAGCAGAGCCCCCCAGGAGCAGTACTTC.

The rearrangement uses TRBV4-2 and TRBJ2-5, with 7 positions matching TRBD2. The CDR3 runs to 16 residues. The ends lost 1 base at V and 1 base at J; junction bases unmatched: 6. From germline, CDR1 is LGHNA and CDR2 YNFKEQ. CDR3 nucleotide sequence: TGTGCCAGCAGCCAAGTCCCTAGCGGTGCCCAAGAGACCCAGTACTTC. It encodes CASSQVPSGAQETQYF.

The chain joins TRBV3-1 (or the pseudogene TRBV3-2) to TRBJ2-7; D gene unclear. The ends were cut back, 0 bases at V and 3 bases at J, with 9 bases in the middle. The CDR3 has 14 amino acids. The germline gives CDR1 LGHDT, CDR2 YNNKEL (reference sequence). As DNA, the CDR3 is TGTGCCAGCAGCCAAGACGTAGCCCACTACGAGCAGTACTTC. This encodes CASSQDVAHYEQYF.

The chain has TRBV30 and TRBJ2-7; TRBD1 might be the D (6 bases). V lost 7 bases and J lost 6, with 16 bases in between. This CDR3 contains 12 residues. Germline-derived CDR1 and CDR2 are GTSNPN and SVGIG (reference sequence). The CDR3 loop is CAFHQGTTEQYF. The CDR3 DNA follows: TGTGCCTTTCACCAAGGGACAACCGAGCAGTACTTC.

The V gene is TRBV28, the J gene TRBJ2-1; 11 bases align to TRBD2. CDR1 and CDR2 from the germline V gene are MDHEN and SYDVKM. This CDR3 is built from 14 residues. The trim removed 3 bases at V and 6 bases at J, leaving 1 base unmatched. CDR3 nucleotides: TGTGCCAGCAGTTTCGGGACTAGCGGCAATGAGCAGTTCTTC. Protein sequence: CASSFGTSGNEQFF.

The rearrangement joins TRBV19 to TRBJ1-6; no reliable D call. Germline V CDR1 and CDR2: LNHDA, SQIVND (reference sequence). V was clipped by 5 bases and J by 5 bases, with 4 bases between them. The CDR3 is 12 amino acids. The CDR3 loop is CASSPHNSPLHF. The DNA for the CDR3 is TGTGCCAGTAGTCCACATAATTCACCCCTCCACTTT.